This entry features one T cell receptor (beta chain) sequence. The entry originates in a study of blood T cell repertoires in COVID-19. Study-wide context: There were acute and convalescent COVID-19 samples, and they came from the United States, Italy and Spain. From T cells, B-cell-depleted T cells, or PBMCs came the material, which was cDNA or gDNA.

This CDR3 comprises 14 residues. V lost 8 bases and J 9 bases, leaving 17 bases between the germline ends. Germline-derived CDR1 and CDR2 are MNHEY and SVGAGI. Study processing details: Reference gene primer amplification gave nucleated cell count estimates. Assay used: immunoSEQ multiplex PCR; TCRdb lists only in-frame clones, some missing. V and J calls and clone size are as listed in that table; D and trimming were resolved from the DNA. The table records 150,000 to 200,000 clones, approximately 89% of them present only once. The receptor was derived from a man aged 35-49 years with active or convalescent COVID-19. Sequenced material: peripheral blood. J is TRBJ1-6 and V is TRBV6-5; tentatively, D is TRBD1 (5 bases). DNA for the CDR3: TGTGCCAGCCACTCTGGGGGGTGGCCTTCACCCCTCCACTTT. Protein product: CASHSGGWPSPLHF.